This T cell receptor beta chain was retrieved from a study of blood T cells in healthy people across ages. Study-wide results and caveats: A greater number of naive CD4+ cells and higher diversity distinguished long-lived donors from aged donors. Observed TCR beta diversity showed a strong correlation with the percentage of naive T cells as measured by flow cytometry.

Looked up from germline, CDR1 is SGHTA and CDR2 is FQGNSA. CDR3 length: 16 residues. This clonotype was picked up one time. The antigen remains undetermined. The junction shows a germline mismatch at one end, possibly a read error. The second PCR ran roughly 6 to 11 cycles with a sample-barcoded 5' primer and J-beta primers. TCRdb passed the 5' RACE reads through MiXCR, listing each CDR3 protein once. There are about 1,400,000 distinct CDR3 sequences in the sample; around 59% occur only once, and 6.7% lies in the top ten. The receptor was isolated from a man in his late teens or twenties in good health. The chain employs TRBV7-2 and TRBJ2-3; D is possibly TRBD2 (6 bases). Sequencing was performed on blood. The CDR3 bases are TGTGCCAGCAGCTTAAGGTTTGCGGGGCGCACAGGTACGCAGTATTTT. Encoded protein: CASSLRFAGRTGTQYF.